Detailed here is one T cell receptor (beta chain). Antigen: not known. This entry comes from a study of T cell responses to AZD1222 COVID-19 vaccine. Whole-study findings and limits: Donors, mostly white British, included more females; clonal diversity was possibly underestimated. Regions 160-218 and 743-854 held dominance among vaccine-associated CD4 TCRs, which spanned spike. Nearly half of spike-specific TCRs reportedly target unmutated variant regions.

Data came from immunoSEQ multiplex PCR; TCRdb stores just in-frame clones and leaves some out. The sample consists of around 130,000 clones, 75% to 95% of them appearing once. Germline CDR1 is LGHNT and CDR2 is FRNRAP. The V end was cut by 6 bases, the J end by 3 bases, with 8 bases between. The CDR3 sequence is 12 residues long. This specimen consisted of peripheral blood, obtained 28 days after the second dose of the MenACWY control vaccine. The chain carries TRBV12-5 and TRBJ2-5; TRBD2 might be the D (5 bases). This sequence was found in an adult who received the MenACWY meningococcal vaccine as a control. The CDR3 here is CASGSGEETQYF. CDR3 nucleotides: TGTGCTAGTGGCTCCGGGGAAGAGACCCAGTACTTC.